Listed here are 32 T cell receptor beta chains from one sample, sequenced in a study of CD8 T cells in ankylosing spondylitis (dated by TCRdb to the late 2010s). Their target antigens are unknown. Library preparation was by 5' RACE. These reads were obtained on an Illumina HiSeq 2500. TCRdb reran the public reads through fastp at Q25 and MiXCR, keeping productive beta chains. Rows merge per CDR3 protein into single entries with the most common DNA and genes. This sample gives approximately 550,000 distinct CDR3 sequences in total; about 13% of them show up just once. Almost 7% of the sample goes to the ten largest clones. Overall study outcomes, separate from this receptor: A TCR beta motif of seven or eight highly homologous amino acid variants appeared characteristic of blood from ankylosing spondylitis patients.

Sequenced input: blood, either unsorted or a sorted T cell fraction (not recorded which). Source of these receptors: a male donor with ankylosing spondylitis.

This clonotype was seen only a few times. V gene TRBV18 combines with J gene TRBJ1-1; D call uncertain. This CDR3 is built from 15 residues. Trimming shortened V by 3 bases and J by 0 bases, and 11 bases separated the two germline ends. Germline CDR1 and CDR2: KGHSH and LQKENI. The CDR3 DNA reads TGTGCCAGCTCACCGCTTGGGAACCTGAACACTGAAGCTTTCTTT. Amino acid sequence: CASSPLGNLNTEAFF. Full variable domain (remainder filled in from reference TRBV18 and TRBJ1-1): NAGVMQNPRHLVRRRGQEARLRCSPMKGHSHVYWYRQLPEEGLKFMVYLQKENIIDESGMPKERFSAEFPKEGPSILRIQQVVRGDSAAYFCASSPLGNLNTEAFFGQGTRLTVV.

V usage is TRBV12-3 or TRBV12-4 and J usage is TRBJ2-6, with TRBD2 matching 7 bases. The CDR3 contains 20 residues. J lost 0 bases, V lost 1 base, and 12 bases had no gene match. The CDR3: CASSLDQRGSLNSGANVLTF. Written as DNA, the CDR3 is TGTGCCAGCAGTTTAGATCAGCGGGGTTCGCTTAACTCTGGGGCCAACGTCCTGACTTTC.

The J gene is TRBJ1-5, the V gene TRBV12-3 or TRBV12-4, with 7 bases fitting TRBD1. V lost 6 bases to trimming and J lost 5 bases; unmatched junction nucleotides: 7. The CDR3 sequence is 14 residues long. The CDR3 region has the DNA TGTGCCAGCAGCAGACAGGGTGCGGATCAGCCCCAGCATTTT. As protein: CASSRQGADQPQHF.

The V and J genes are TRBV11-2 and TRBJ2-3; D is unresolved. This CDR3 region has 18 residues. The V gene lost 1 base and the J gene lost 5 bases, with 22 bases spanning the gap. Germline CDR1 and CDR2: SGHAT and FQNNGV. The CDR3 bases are TGTGCCAGCAGCTTAGTCCCTCTTATCATTAGCCCCCAAGATACGCAGTATTTT. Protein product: CASSLVPLIISPQDTQYF.

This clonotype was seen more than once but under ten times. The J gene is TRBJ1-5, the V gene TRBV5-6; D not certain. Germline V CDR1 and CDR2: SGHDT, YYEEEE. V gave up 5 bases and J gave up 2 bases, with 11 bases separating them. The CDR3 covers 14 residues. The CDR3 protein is CASSQDGGNQPQHF. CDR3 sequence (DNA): TGTGCCAGCAGTCAAGACGGGGGCAATCAGCCCCAGCATTTT.

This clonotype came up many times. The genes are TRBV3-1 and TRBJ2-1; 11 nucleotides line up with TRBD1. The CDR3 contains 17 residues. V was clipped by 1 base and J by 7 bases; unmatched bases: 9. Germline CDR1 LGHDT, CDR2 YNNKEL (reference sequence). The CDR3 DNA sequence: TGTGCCAGCAGCCAAGTTTCTTCCGGGACAGGGGGGAATGAGCAGTTCTTC. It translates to CASSQVSSGTGGNEQFF.

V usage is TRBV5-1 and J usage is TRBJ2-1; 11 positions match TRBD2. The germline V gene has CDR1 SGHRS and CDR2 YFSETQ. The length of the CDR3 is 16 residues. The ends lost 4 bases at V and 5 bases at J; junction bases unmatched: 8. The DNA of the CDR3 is TGCGCCAGCAGCGCAAATTTAGCGGGAGGGGACAATGAGCAGTTCTTC. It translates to CASSANLAGGDNEQFF.

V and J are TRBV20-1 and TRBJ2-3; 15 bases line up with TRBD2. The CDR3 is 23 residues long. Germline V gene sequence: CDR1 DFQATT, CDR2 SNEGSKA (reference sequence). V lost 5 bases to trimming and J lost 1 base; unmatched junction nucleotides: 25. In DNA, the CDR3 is TGCAGTGCTCCTCCTTCTCCAATGGGCGGACTAGCGGGAGGGCCGGGGGGCACAGATACGCAGTATTTT. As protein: CSAPPSPMGGLAGGPGGTDTQYF.

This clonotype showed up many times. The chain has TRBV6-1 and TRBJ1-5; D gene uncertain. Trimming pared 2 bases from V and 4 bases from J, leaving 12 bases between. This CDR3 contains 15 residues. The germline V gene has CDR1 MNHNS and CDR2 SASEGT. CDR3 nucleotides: TGTGCCAGCAGTGAACTTGACCGGGAAAATCAGCCCCAGCATTTT. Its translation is CASSELDRENQPQHF.

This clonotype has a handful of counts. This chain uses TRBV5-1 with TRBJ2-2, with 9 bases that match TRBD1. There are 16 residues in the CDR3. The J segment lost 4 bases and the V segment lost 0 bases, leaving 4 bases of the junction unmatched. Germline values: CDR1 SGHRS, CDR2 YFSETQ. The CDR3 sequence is CASSLAGQGFTGELFF. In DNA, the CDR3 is TGCGCCAGCAGCTTGGCGGGACAGGGATTCACCGGGGAGCTGTTTTTT.

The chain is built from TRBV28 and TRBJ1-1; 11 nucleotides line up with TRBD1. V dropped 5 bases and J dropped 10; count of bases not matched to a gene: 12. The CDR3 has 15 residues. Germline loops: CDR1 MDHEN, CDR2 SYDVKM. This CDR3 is CASSADRGLVRGAFF. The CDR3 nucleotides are TGTGCCAGCAGTGCGGACAGGGGGCTCGTTCGGGGAGCTTTCTTT.

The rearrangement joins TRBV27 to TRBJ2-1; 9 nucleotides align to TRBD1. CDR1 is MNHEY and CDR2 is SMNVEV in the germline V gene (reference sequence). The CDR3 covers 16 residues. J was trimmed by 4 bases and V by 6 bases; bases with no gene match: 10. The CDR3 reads CASSPRTGGGYNEQFF. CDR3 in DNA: TGTGCCAGCAGCCCGCGAACAGGGGGCGGGTACAATGAGCAGTTCTTC.

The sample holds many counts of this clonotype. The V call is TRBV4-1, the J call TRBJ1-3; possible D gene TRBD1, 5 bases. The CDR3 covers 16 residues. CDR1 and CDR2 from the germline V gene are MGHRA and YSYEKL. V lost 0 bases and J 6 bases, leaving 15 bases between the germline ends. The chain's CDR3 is CASSQDARGTLNTIYF. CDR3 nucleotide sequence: TGCGCCAGCAGCCAAGATGCGAGGGGTACCCTAAACACCATATATTTT.

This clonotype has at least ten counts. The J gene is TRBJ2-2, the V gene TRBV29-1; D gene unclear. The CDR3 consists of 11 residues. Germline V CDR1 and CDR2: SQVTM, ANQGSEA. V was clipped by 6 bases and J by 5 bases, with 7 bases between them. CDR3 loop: CSVVETGELFF. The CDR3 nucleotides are TGCAGCGTGGTGGAGACCGGGGAGCTGTTTTTT.

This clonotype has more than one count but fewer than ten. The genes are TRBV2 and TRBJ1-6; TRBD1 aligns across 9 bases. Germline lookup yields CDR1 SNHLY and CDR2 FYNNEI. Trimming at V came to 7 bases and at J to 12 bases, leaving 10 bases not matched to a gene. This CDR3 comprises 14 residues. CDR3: CASKPGQGFGPLHF. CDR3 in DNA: TGTGCCAGCAAACCGGGACAGGGTTTTGGACCCCTCCACTTT.

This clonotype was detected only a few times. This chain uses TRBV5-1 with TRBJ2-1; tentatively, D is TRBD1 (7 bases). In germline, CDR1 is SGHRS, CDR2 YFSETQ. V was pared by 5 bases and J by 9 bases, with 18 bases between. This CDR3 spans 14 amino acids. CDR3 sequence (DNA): TGCGCCAGCAGTTTGCCTGGGACAGCGGGTGAGCAGTTCTTC. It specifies CASSLPGTAGEQFF.

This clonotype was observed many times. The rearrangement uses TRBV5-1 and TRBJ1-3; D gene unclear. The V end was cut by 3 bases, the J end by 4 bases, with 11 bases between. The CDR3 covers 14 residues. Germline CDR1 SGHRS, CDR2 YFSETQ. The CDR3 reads CASSSTPGGNTIYF. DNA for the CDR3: TGCGCCAGCAGCTCTACGCCGGGAGGAAACACCATATATTTT.

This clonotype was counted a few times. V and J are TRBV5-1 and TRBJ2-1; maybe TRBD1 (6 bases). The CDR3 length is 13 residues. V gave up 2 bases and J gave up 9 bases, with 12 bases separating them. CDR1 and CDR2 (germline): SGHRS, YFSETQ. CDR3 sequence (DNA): TGCGCCAGCAGCTTACAGGGAGCTGCTGAGCAGTTCTTC. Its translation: CASSLQGAAEQFF. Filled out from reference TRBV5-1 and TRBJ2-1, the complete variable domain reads KAGVTQTPRYLIKTRGQQVTLSCSPISGHRSVSWYQQTPGQGLQFLFEYFSETQRNKGNFPGRFSGRQFSNSRSEMNVSTLELGDSALYLCASSLQGAAEQFFGPGTRLTVL.

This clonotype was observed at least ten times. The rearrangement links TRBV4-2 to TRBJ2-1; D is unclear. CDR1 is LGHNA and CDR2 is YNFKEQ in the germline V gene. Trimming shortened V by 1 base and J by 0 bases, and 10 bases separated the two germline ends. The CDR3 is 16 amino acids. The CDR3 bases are TGTGCCAGCAGCCAAGGGTACACACTCTCCTACAATGAGCAGTTCTTC. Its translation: CASSQGYTLSYNEQFF.

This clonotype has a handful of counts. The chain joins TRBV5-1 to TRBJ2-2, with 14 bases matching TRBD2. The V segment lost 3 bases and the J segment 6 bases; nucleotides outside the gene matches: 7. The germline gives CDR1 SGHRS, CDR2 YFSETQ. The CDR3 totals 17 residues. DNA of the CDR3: TGCGCCAGCAGCTGGGGACTAGCGGGAGTTTCTTCCGGGGAGCTGTTTTTT. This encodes CASSWGLAGVSSGELFF.

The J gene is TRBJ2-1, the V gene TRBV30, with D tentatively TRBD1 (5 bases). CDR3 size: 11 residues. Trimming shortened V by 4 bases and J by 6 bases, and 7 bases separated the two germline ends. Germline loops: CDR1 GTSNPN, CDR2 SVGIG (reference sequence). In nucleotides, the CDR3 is TGTGCCTGGACCAGGGCCAATGAGCAGTTCTTC. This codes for CAWTRANEQFF.

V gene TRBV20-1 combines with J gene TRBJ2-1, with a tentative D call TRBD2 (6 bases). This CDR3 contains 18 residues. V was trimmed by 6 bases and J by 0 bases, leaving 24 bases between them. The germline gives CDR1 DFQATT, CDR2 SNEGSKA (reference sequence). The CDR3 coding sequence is TGCAGTGCCAGTGGGTTAGCGGACCCCGCCCGCTCCTACAATGAGCAGTTCTTC. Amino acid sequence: CSASGLADPARSYNEQFF.

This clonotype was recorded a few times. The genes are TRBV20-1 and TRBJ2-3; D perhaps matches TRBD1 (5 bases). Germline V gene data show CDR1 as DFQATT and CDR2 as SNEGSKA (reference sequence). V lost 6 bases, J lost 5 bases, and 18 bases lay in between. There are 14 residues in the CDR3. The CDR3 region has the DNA TGCAGTGCCCCCCCTGGGCCAGGGTTAGATACGCAGTATTTT. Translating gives CSAPPGPGLDTQYF.

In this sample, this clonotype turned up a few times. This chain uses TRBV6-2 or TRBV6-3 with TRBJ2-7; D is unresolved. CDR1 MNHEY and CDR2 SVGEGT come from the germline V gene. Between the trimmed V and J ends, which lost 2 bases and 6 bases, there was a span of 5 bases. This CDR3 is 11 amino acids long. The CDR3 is CASSYRVEQYF. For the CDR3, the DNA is TGTGCCAGCAGTTACAGGGTCGAGCAGTACTTC.

The CDR3 region is CASSPGGFGYGYTF. The CDR3, as DNA: TGTGCCAGCAGCCCTGGGGGGTTCGGCTATGGCTACACCTTC. The V and J genes are TRBV7-2 and TRBJ1-2, with D perhaps TRBD1 (5 bases). The CDR3 has 14 amino acids. Trimming removed 5 bases from V and 4 bases from J, with 14 bases in between. Germline CDR1 SGHTA, CDR2 FQGNSA.

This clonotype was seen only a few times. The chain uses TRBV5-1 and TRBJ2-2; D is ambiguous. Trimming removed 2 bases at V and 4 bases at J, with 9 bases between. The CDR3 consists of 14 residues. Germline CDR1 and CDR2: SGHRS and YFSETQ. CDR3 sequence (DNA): TGCGCCAGCAGCTTTTTTCCGACCACCGGGGAGCTGTTTTTT. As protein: CASSFFPTTGELFF.

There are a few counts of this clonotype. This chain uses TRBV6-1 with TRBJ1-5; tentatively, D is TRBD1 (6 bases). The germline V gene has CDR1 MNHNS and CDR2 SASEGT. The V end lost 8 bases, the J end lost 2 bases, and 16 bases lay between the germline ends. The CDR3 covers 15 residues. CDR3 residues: CASLTTGSGNQPQHF. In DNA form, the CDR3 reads TGTGCCAGCTTAACCACAGGGTCGGGCAATCAGCCCCAGCATTTT.

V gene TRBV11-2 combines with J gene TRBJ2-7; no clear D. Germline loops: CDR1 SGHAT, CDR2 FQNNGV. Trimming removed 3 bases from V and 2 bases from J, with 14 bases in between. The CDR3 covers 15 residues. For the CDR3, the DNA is TGTGCCAGCAGCTTGGCGCATCACTCAACCTACGAGCAGTACTTC. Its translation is CASSLAHHSTYEQYF.

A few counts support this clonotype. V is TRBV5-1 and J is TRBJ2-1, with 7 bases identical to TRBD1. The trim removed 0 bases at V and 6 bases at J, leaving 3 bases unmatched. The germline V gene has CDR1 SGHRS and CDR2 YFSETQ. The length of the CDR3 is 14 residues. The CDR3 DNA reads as TGCGCCAGCAGCTTGGAATCAGGGGGCAATGAGCAGTTCTTC. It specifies CASSLESGGNEQFF. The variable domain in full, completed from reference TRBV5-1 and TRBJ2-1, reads KAGVTQTPRYLIKTRGQQVTLSCSPISGHRSVSWYQQTPGQGLQFLFEYFSETQRNKGNFPGRFSGRQFSNSRSEMNVSTLELGDSALYLCASSLESGGNEQFFGPGTRLTVL.

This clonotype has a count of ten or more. CDR3 bases: TGTGCCAGCAGCCCTAGGACGGGCTACGAGCAGTACTTC. As protein: CASSPRTGYEQYF. J is TRBJ2-7 and V is TRBV7-9; D ambiguous. Trimming took 5 bases from V and 3 from J, leaving 11 bases between them. Germline V gene sequence: CDR1 SEHNR, CDR2 FQNEAQ (reference sequence). The CDR3 is made up of 13 amino acids.

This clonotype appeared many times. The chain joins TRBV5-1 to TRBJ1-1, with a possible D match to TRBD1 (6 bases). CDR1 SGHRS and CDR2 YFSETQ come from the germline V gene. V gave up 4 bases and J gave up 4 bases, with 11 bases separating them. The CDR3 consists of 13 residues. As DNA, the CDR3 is TGCGCCAGCAGCCAGGGACACGGCACTGAAGCTTTCTTT. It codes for CASSQGHGTEAFF. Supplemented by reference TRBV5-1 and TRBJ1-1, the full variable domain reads KAGVTQTPRYLIKTRGQQVTLSCSPISGHRSVSWYQQTPGQGLQFLFEYFSETQRNKGNFPGRFSGRQFSNSRSEMNVSTLELGDSALYLCASSQGHGTEAFFGQGTRLTVV.

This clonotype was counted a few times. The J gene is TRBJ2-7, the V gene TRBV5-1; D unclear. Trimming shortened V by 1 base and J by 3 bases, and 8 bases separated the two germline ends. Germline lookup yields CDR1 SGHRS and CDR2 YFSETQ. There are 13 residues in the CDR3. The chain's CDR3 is CASSLHSDYEQYF. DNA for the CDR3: TGCGCCAGCAGCTTGCATTCGGACTACGAGCAGTACTTC.